These 27 T cell receptor beta chains share one sample of origin, sequenced in a study of T cells in Graves' hyperthyroidism and ophthalmopathy. TCR beta CDR3 region amplification was performed from RNA transcripts. The HTBI primer set was used in a first-round RT-PCR of the TCR CDR3. Each CDR3 protein is one row after TCRdb ran MiXCR on the multiplex PCR reads. This sample carries over 300,000 distinct CDR3 sequences, around 13% of them seen once, and the ten largest clones take approximately 9.9%. The sequenced sample was blood. Receptors originate from a woman aged 60 to 75 with Graves' hyperthyroidism.

This clonotype has at least ten counts. The rearrangement links TRBV10-3 to TRBJ2-1; 10 bases agree with TRBD2. The junction had 11 bases not matched to a gene; V was cut back by 3 bases and J by 3 bases. This CDR3 contains 18 residues. Germline loops: CDR1 ENHRY, CDR2 SYGVKD. Here the CDR3 reads CAISDLAGAGGLYNEQFF. In DNA form, the CDR3 reads TGTGCCATCAGTGATCTAGCGGGAGCGGGGGGCCTCTACAATGAGCAGTTCTTC.

In its sample, this clonotype was seen many times. DNA of the CDR3: TGTGCCAGCGAGGGGAACAGGGGGGTCGAGCAGTACTTC. It yields the protein CASEGNRGVEQYF. The chain recombines TRBV11-3 with TRBJ2-7; 8 bases fit TRBD1. Germline V gene lookup returns CDR1 SGHNT and CDR2 YENEEA. The ends lost 8 bases at V and 6 bases at J; junction bases unmatched: 9. The CDR3 is 13 amino acids.

There are many counts of this clonotype. J is TRBJ2-1 and V is TRBV11-2; D assignment may be TRBD1 or TRBD2 (5 bases each). The CDR3 contains 12 residues. CDR1 and CDR2 (germline): SGHAT, FQNNGV. Deletions cut 1 base from V and 9 bases from J, with 7 bases between. CDR3: CASSLAGGEQFF. The CDR3, as DNA: TGTGCCAGCAGCTTAGCTGGGGGTGAGCAGTTCTTC.

This clonotype was detected ten times or more. This sequence joins TRBV12-3 or TRBV12-4 and TRBJ2-5, with unresolved D. The CDR3 runs 12 residues. V was shortened by 4 bases and J by 5 bases, with 8 bases between the two germline ends. CDR3 DNA: TGTGCCAGCAGTTCTCTCATTGAGACCCAGTACTTC. It is translated as CASSSLIETQYF.

This clonotype has at least ten counts. This chain connects TRBV20-1 to TRBJ2-1, with 11 bases matching TRBD1. The germline V gene has CDR1 DFQATT and CDR2 SNEGSKA (reference sequence). J was trimmed by 2 bases and V by 7 bases; bases with no gene match: 16. This CDR3 spans 18 amino acids. The CDR3: CSVGRDRGWLRTYNEQFF. CDR3 sequence (DNA): TGCAGTGTCGGCCGGGACAGGGGGTGGCTGCGAACCTACAATGAGCAGTTCTTC.

This clonotype has ten or more counts. V and J are TRBV30 and TRBJ1-1; a weak D match, TRBD1 (6 bases). The CDR3 extends over 13 amino acids. V lost 5 bases and J lost 0, with 10 bases in between. Looked up from germline, CDR1 is GTSNPN and CDR2 is SVGIG (reference sequence). The CDR3 region has the DNA TGTGCCTGGGGTGACAGGATGAACACTGAAGCTTTCTTT. Its translation is CAWGDRMNTEAFF.

This clonotype was seen ten or more times. The V and J genes are TRBV6-1 and TRBJ1-2; 7 positions match TRBD1. The CDR3 runs to 14 residues. Germline values: CDR1 MNHNS, CDR2 SASEGT. V dropped 2 bases and J dropped 3; count of bases not matched to a gene: 3. The CDR3 sequence is CASSEIGGDYGYTF. Here the CDR3 DNA reads TGTGCCAGCAGTGAAATAGGGGGCGACTATGGCTACACCTTC.

This clonotype has ten or more counts. The chain has TRBV28 and TRBJ2-7, with 8 bases identical to TRBD1. Losses at the gene ends were 6 bases for V and 7 bases for J; bases not matched to a gene: 17. Germline V gene lookup returns CDR1 MDHEN and CDR2 SYDVKM. This CDR3 has 16 amino acids. This CDR3 is CASSTPGTGRSYEQYF. As DNA, the CDR3 is TGTGCCAGCAGCACTCCAGGGACAGGACGATCGTATGAGCAGTACTTC.

This clonotype appeared a few times. The rearrangement uses TRBV24-1 and TRBJ1-1; TRBD1 might be the D (5 bases). Germline CDR1 and CDR2: KGHDR and SFDVKD. CDR3 size: 15 residues. Between the trimmed V and J ends, which lost 7 bases and 2 bases, there was a span of 16 bases. CDR3 coding DNA: TGTGCCACCAGACCCGGCGACAGAGAAAACACTGAAGCTTTCTTT. Translated, it gives CATRPGDRENTEAFF.

This clonotype was found a few times. The gene calls are TRBV15 and TRBJ1-4; TRBD1 is a possible D gene (6 bases). Trimming pared 0 bases from V and 2 bases from J, leaving 10 bases between. Germline assignment: CDR1 LNHNV and CDR2 YYDKDF (reference sequence). CDR3 length: 16 residues. The CDR3 DNA follows: TGTGCCACCAGCAGAGATCTGGGGGCCACTAATGAAAAACTGTTTTTT. It yields the protein CATSRDLGATNEKLFF.

This clonotype was found many times. The rearrangement uses TRBV7-2 and TRBJ2-5; D might be TRBD2 (6 bases). This CDR3 is built from 14 residues. Trimming pared 1 base from V and 4 bases from J, leaving 10 bases between. Germline V CDR1 and CDR2: SGHTA, FQGNSA. CDR3 coding DNA: TGTGCCAGCAGCTTAGAGGTCGGGGGAGAGACCCAGTACTTC. Its protein is CASSLEVGGETQYF.

This clonotype was recorded at least ten times. The chain uses TRBV7-6 and TRBJ2-5; TRBD1 agrees at 9 bases. Germline values: CDR1 SGHVS, CDR2 FNYEAQ. The V gene end was trimmed by 4 bases and the J gene end by 6 bases; junction bases not matched to a gene: 9. This CDR3 is built from 15 residues. The CDR3 region is CASSYPKDRGKTQYF. The DNA for the CDR3 is TGTGCCAGCAGCTACCCGAAGGACAGGGGAAAGACCCAGTACTTC.

The sample holds many counts of this clonotype. The V gene is TRBV18, the J gene TRBJ2-7, with unresolved D. Trimming took 5 bases from V and 4 from J, leaving 12 bases between them. Germline CDR1 and CDR2: KGHSH and LQKENI. There are 13 residues in the CDR3. The CDR3, as DNA: TGTGCCAGCTCAAAGTACAATCAGTACGAGCAGTACTTC. This translates into CASSKYNQYEQYF.

This clonotype was seen only a few times. This chain connects TRBV7-2 to TRBJ2-5; D may correspond to TRBD1 or TRBD2 (5 bases each). Germline values: CDR1 SGHTA, CDR2 FQGNSA. Trimming cost V 1 base and J 5 bases, with 14 bases left between them. The CDR3 length is 15 residues. CDR3 sequence reads: CASSLDSGTGETQYF. The CDR3 DNA follows: TGTGCCAGCAGCTTAGATTCAGGGACCGGGGAGACCCAGTACTTC.

About this clonotype: A much larger clone sits a single nucleotide away, making a read error possible. The gene calls are TRBV30 and TRBJ2-5; possible D gene TRBD1, 6 bases. The CDR3 consists of 14 residues. The germline gives CDR1 GTSNPN, CDR2 SVGIG (reference sequence). V was pared by 8 bases and J by 5 bases, with 21 bases between. The CDR3 region is CARLQGSLWETQYF. Here the CDR3 DNA reads TGTGCCCGGCTACAGGGTTCCCTGTGGGAGACCCAGTACTTC.

The chain links TRBV6-5 to TRBJ2-3; no definite D call. The germline V and J ends were trimmed by 0 bases and 6 bases, with 16 bases remaining between them. The CDR3 is 16 residues long. The germline gives CDR1 MNHEY, CDR2 SVGAGI. Written as DNA, the CDR3 is TGTGCCAGCAGTTACTCCGGGCTCCCACTCCCGGATACGCAGTATTTT. Translation gives CASSYSGLPLPDTQYF.

This clonotype was seen a few times. This chain links TRBV18 with TRBJ2-5, with D tentatively TRBD1 or TRBD2 (5 bases each). This CDR3 contains 14 residues. Germline CDR1 is KGHSH and CDR2 is LQKENI. The V end lost 4 bases, the J end lost 2 bases, and 11 bases lay between the germline ends. This CDR3 reads CASSRRDLQETQYF. CDR3 DNA sequence: TGTGCCAGCTCACGACGGGACCTTCAAGAGACCCAGTACTTC. Full variable domain (rest looked up from reference TRBV18 and TRBJ2-5): NAGVMQNPRHLVRRRGQEARLRCSPMKGHSHVYWYRQLPEEGLKFMVYLQKENIIDESGMPKERFSAEFPKEGPSILRIQQVVRGDSAAYFCASSRRDLQETQYFGPGTRLLVL.

This clonotype was seen a handful of times. This chain links TRBV4-1 with TRBJ1-1; D gene unclear. Germline V gene sequence: CDR1 MGHRA, CDR2 YSYEKL. The V end lost 1 base, the J end lost 0 bases, and 15 bases lay between the germline ends. The CDR3 totals 17 residues. CDR3 in DNA: TGCGCCAGCAGCCAAGTAGTCTTCCGGAGGGTGAACACTGAAGCTTTCTTT. Translating it yields CASSQVVFRRVNTEAFF.

This clonotype has a count of ten or more. One junction end does not reproduce the germline sequence, and a read error may be involved. CDR3 amino acids: CASSLIGYEQYF. The CDR3, as DNA: TGTGCCAGCAGTTTAATCGGGTACGAGCAGTACTTC. The chain carries TRBV5-1 and TRBJ2-7, with no clear D. The CDR3 runs 12 residues. The germline gives CDR1 SGHRS, CDR2 YFSETQ.

In its sample, this clonotype was seen many times. The chain joins TRBV20-1 to TRBJ1-1; weak D call: TRBD1 (5 bases). V gave up 6 bases and J gave up 1 base, with 12 bases separating them. This CDR3 is 13 amino acids long. CDR1 and CDR2 from the germline V gene are DFQATT and SNEGSKA (reference sequence). The CDR3 protein is CSAPPRGNTEAFF. CDR3 DNA sequence: TGCAGTGCCCCTCCGAGGGGGAACACTGAAGCTTTCTTT.

This clonotype was observed many times. This chain links TRBV20-1 with TRBJ2-2, with D possibly TRBD2 on 5 matching bases. The CDR3 has 15 residues. Germline CDR1 and CDR2: DFQATT and SNEGSKA (reference sequence). V dropped 0 bases and J dropped 4 bases, with 12 bases sitting between them. This CDR3 is CSARDTRMGTGELFF. The CDR3, as DNA: TGCAGTGCTAGAGATACTAGAATGGGCACCGGGGAGCTGTTTTTT.

This clonotype came up many times. The J gene is TRBJ2-5, the V gene TRBV9; perhaps TRBD2 as D (6 bases). In germline, CDR1 is SGDLS, CDR2 YYNGEE. The germline V and J ends were trimmed by 4 bases and 2 bases, with 12 bases remaining between them. CDR3 length: 14 residues. The CDR3 protein is CASSFSGWQETQYF. As DNA, the CDR3 is TGTGCCAGCAGCTTTAGCGGTTGGCAAGAGACCCAGTACTTC.

This chain's CDR3 is CATSSPGPPWGEQYF. In DNA form, the CDR3 reads TGTGCCACCAGCAGCCCGGGACCCCCCTGGGGCGAGCAGTACTTC. This rearrangement joins TRBV15 to TRBJ2-7, with D possibly called TRBD1 or TRBD2 (5 bases each). V was trimmed by 3 bases and J by 6 bases, leaving 18 bases between them. There are 15 residues in the CDR3. Germline CDR1 reads LNHNV; CDR2 reads YYDKDF (reference sequence).

This clonotype was recorded at least ten times. The V gene is TRBV7-9, the J gene TRBJ2-1; D remains ambiguous. Germline V gene lookup returns CDR1 SEHNR and CDR2 FQNEAQ (reference sequence). The V end lost 2 bases, the J end lost 10 bases, and 9 bases lay between the germline ends. The CDR3 spans 12 residues. CDR3 coding DNA: TGTGCCAGCAGCTTATGGGCATGGGAGCAGTTCTTC. Residues: CASSLWAWEQFF.

This clonotype has a count of ten or more. The chain uses TRBV5-4 and TRBJ2-7; D perhaps matches TRBD2 (6 bases). CDR1 SGHNT and CDR2 YYREEE come from the germline V gene (reference sequence). The ends were cut back, 4 bases at V and 6 bases at J, with 17 bases in the middle. The CDR3 has 14 amino acids. CDR3: CASSLGTVLGEQYF. DNA of the CDR3: TGTGCCAGCAGCCTCGGGACTGTCCTTGGCGAGCAGTACTTC.

This clonotype was seen only a few times. CDR3 coding DNA: TGTGCCAGCAGCTTCAGGGCAGGGGATTACAATGAGCAGTTCTTC. Protein product: CASSFRAGDYNEQFF. V is TRBV9 and J is TRBJ2-1; D is perhaps TRBD1 (6 bases). Germline loops: CDR1 SGDLS, CDR2 YYNGEE. Trimming cost V 4 bases and J 4 bases, with 15 bases left between them. The CDR3 has 15 amino acids.

In the case of this clonotype: With a much larger clone just one base away, this may be a read error. The CDR3 end shows no conserved phenylalanine or tryptophan, and so a read error is likely. The J gene is TRBJ1-1, the V gene TRBV12-3 or TRBV12-4; the D gene is possibly TRBD1 (6 bases). The CDR3 runs to 16 residues. Deletions cut 5 bases from V and 1 base from J, with 17 bases between. The DNA of the CDR3 is TGTGCCAGCAGTCCCCCGGGGGCACTCTCGAACACTGAAGCTTTCCTT. Protein: CASSPPGALSNTEAFL.